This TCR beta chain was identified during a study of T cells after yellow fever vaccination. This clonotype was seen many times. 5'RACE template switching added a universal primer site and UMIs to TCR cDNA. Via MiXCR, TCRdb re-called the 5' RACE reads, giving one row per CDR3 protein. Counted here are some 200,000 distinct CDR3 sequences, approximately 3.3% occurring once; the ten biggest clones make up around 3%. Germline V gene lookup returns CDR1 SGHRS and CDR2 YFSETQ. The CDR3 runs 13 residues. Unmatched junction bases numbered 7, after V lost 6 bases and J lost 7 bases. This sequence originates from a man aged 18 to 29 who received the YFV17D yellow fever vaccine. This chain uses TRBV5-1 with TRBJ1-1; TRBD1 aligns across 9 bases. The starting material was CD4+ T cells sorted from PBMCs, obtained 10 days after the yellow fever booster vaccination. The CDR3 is CASTPTGGSEAFF. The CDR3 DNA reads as TGCGCCAGCACCCCTACAGGGGGCAGTGAAGCTTTCTTT.